One and the same sample provided the 14 T cell receptor beta chains below, sequenced in a study of brain metastases from non-small cell lung cancer. Some clones are missing from TCRdb's copy, which holds only in-frame ones; the method was immunoSEQ multiplex PCR. The profile shows around 500 clones, about 86% of them singletons. Sequencing used tumor-adjacent normal tissue. These receptors came from a donor aged 40 or over with non-small cell lung cancer.

The chain combines TRBV2 with TRBJ1-5; 7 nucleotides match TRBD1. The CDR3 totals 15 residues. V lost 6 bases, J lost 3 bases, and 8 bases stayed unmatched. Germline values: CDR1 SNHLY, CDR2 FYNNEI. The CDR3 region is CASRGQGVLNQPQHF. CDR3 nucleotides: TGTGCCAGCAGGGGGCAGGGGGTACTCAATCAGCCCCAGCATTTT.

CDR3 residues: CASSFPYGLNTEAFF. The CDR3, as DNA: TGCGCCAGCAGCTTCCCCTACGGCCTGAACACTGAAGCTTTCTTT. The chain has TRBV5-1 and TRBJ1-1; D is undetermined. V lost 2 bases and J lost 0, with 11 bases in between. The CDR3 runs to 15 residues. CDR1 is SGHRS and CDR2 is YFSETQ in the germline V gene.

On this clone itself: Different DNA sequences within this sample yield the same CDR3. The chain carries TRBV7-9 and TRBJ2-3, with D possibly TRBD2 on 5 matching bases. This CDR3 contains 13 residues. Germline V gene data show CDR1 as SEHNR and CDR2 as FQNEAQ (reference sequence). The V end lost 6 bases, the J end lost 5 bases, and 12 bases lay between the germline ends. The chain's CDR3 is CASSWAEGDTQYF. The CDR3 region has the DNA TGTGCCAGCAGTTGGGCCGAGGGAGATACGCAGTATTTT. The entire variable domain, with the rest obtained from reference TRBV7-9 and TRBJ2-3, is as follows: DTGVSQNPRHKITKRGQNVTFRCDPISEHNRLYWYRQTLGQGPEFLTYFQNEAQLEKSRLLSDRFSAERPKGSFSTLEIQRTEQGDSAMYLCASSWAEGDTQYFGPGTRLTVL.

This sequence joins TRBV6-2 or TRBV6-3 and TRBJ1-6; D gene ambiguous. This CDR3 is 16 amino acids long. Germline assignment: CDR1 MNHEY and CDR2 SVGEGT. The ends were cut back, 0 bases at V and 7 bases at J, with 13 bases in the middle. The CDR3 loop is CASSYSHGWVNSPLHF. The CDR3 DNA is TGTGCCAGCAGTTACTCCCACGGGTGGGTAAATTCACCCCTCCACTTT.

This chain joins TRBV18 and TRBJ1-1; TRBD1 matches at 8 bases. This CDR3 has 13 residues. Germline-derived CDR1 and CDR2 are KGHSH and LQKENI. V gave up 5 bases and J gave up 1 base; unmatched junction bases: 0. This CDR3 reads CASSGQGNTEAFF. In DNA form, the CDR3 reads TGTGCCAGCTCAGGACAGGGGAACACTGAAGCTTTCTTT.

The genes are TRBV5-6 and TRBJ2-1; D assignment may be TRBD1 or TRBD2 (7 bases each). This CDR3 contains 18 residues. Per the germline V gene, CDR1 is SGHDT and CDR2 is YYEEEE. Trimming took 0 bases from V and 7 from J, leaving 23 bases between them. The CDR3 coding sequence is TGTGCCAGCAGCTTGGAATCTGGCCAGTACAGGGGAGGGAATGAGCAGTTCTTC. Protein sequence: CASSLESGQYRGGNEQFF. Full variable domain (missing parts from reference TRBV5-6 and TRBJ2-1): DAGVTQSPTHLIKTRGQQVTLRCSPKSGHDTVSWYQQALGQGPQFIFQYYEEEERQRGNFPDRFSGHQFPNYSSELNVNALLLGDSALYLCASSLESGQYRGGNEQFFGPGTRLTVL.

This chain connects TRBV12-3 or TRBV12-4 to TRBJ2-7; D uncertain. The CDR3 contains 11 residues. Between the trimmed V and J ends, which lost 3 bases and 4 bases, there was a span of 4 bases. In nucleotides, the CDR3 is TGTGCCAGCAGTTTGGTGTACGAGCAGTACTTC. This translates into CASSLVYEQYF.

J is TRBJ2-5 and V is TRBV9; D is uncertain. The germline CDR1 and CDR2 sequences are SGDLS and YYNGEE. V was shortened by 0 bases and J by 1 base, with 7 bases between the two germline ends. The CDR3 extends over 14 amino acids. CDR3 sequence: CASSVGTVQETQYF. In DNA, the CDR3 is TGTGCCAGCAGCGTAGGCACAGTCCAAGAGACCCAGTACTTC.

This chain joins TRBV7-8 and TRBJ2-1, with 7 bases aligning to TRBD2. The CDR3 has 15 residues. V shed 5 bases, J shed 8 bases, and the junction held 12 bases outside the gene matches. CDR1 and CDR2 (germline): SGHVS, FQNEAQ. CDR3 protein: CASSPRRERSDEQFF. The CDR3 nucleotides are TGTGCCAGCAGCCCACGGCGGGAGAGAAGCGATGAGCAGTTCTTC.

The chain is built from TRBV7-9 and TRBJ2-7; D ambiguous. This CDR3 has 12 residues. Germline assignment: CDR1 SEHNR and CDR2 FQNEAQ (reference sequence). The ends were cut back, 6 bases at V and 6 bases at J, with 12 bases in the middle. The CDR3 sequence is CASRYGRLEQYF. In DNA, the CDR3 is TGTGCCAGCAGATACGGCCGTCTCGAGCAGTACTTC.

The gene calls are TRBV27 and TRBJ2-3; possibly TRBD2 for D (6 bases). V lost 0 bases and J lost 0, with 10 bases in between. The germline gives CDR1 MNHEY, CDR2 SMNVEV (reference sequence). CDR3 length: 16 amino acids. The CDR3 bases are TGTGCCAGCAGTTTATCGGTGGCGGGGAGCACAGATACGCAGTATTTT. Its protein is CASSLSVAGSTDTQYF.

The V call is TRBV7-6, the J call TRBJ1-6; the D gene is possibly TRBD1 (5 bases). Between the trimmed V and J ends, which lost 5 bases and 0 bases, there was a span of 14 bases. Germline values: CDR1 SGHVS, CDR2 FNYEAQ. This CDR3 contains 17 residues. CDR3 sequence (DNA): TGTGCCAGCAGCCGCGGGACGGGTAACTCCTATAATTCACCCCTCCACTTT. Amino acids: CASSRGTGNSYNSPLHF.

The chain uses TRBV27 and TRBJ1-6, with D tentatively TRBD1 (5 bases). Germline V gene lookup returns CDR1 MNHEY and CDR2 SMNVEV (reference sequence). The germline V and J ends were trimmed by 1 base and 10 bases, with 14 bases remaining between them. The CDR3 has 15 residues. The DNA of the CDR3 is TGTGCCAGCAGTTTATTTTCAGGGTCGGAATCACCCCTCCACTTT. It translates to CASSLFSGSESPLHF.

The rearrangement joins TRBV2 to TRBJ1-6; D perhaps matches TRBD1 (5 bases). The V and J ends lost 5 bases and 5 bases respectively, with 10 bases between them. This CDR3 region has 14 residues. CDR1 SNHLY and CDR2 FYNNEI come from the germline V gene. The CDR3 coding sequence is TGTGCCAGCAGTCTGACAGAAAATAATTCACCCCTCCACTTT. Translating it yields CASSLTENNSPLHF.